These 29 T cell receptor beta chains originate from one sample sequenced in a study of CD8 T cells in ankylosing spondylitis. TCRdb redid the calling of the 5' RACE reads with MiXCR, one entry per CDR3 protein. The sample includes under 300,000 distinct CDR3 sequences, roughly 10% of them seen just once. Sequencing used blood, either unsorted or a sorted T cell fraction (not recorded which). These receptors all stem from a male donor with ankylosing spondylitis or in good health (not recorded which).

The gene calls are TRBV3-1 and TRBJ2-5; TRBD2 is a possible D gene (6 bases). This CDR3 spans 15 amino acids. V lost 2 bases and J 10 bases, leaving 20 bases between the germline ends. Germline V CDR1 and CDR2: LGHDT, YNNKEL (reference sequence). The CDR3 DNA is TGTGCCAGCAGCCAAAGGGGACTGTCGGGGAAGGACCAGTACTTC. Translation gives CASSQRGLSGKDQYF.

The chain joins TRBV29-1 to TRBJ2-2; no reliable D call. The V and J ends lost 3 bases and 1 base respectively, with 6 bases between them. Germline loops: CDR1 SQVTM, CDR2 ANQGSEA. The CDR3 loop spans 13 amino acids. The CDR3 spells CSVDPGNTGELFF. The DNA of the CDR3 is TGCAGCGTTGACCCCGGGAACACCGGGGAGCTGTTTTTT.

This clonotype was found many times. The rearrangement joins TRBV28 to TRBJ2-2, with D unresolved. Trimming took 5 bases from V and 7 from J, leaving 14 bases between them. Germline V CDR1 and CDR2: MDHEN, SYDVKM. This CDR3 contains 14 residues. The CDR3 bases are TGTGCCAGCAGTCCTGAAAGGAGTATCGGGGAGCTGTTTTTT. Protein product: CASSPERSIGELFF.

This clonotype was observed at least ten times. This chain connects TRBV18 to TRBJ1-1; D possibly corresponds to TRBD1 (6 bases). Germline values: CDR1 KGHSH, CDR2 LQKENI. CDR3 length: 15 amino acids. The V end lost 6 bases, the J end lost 2 bases, and 16 bases lay between the germline ends. The CDR3 loop reads CASSLARGGNTEAFF. In DNA, the CDR3 is TGTGCCAGCTCCCTAGCCAGGGGCGGAAACACTGAAGCTTTCTTT.

This clonotype was detected many times. J is TRBJ2-7 and V is TRBV5-1; 7 nucleotides agree with TRBD1. This CDR3 has 15 amino acids. Germline loops: CDR1 SGHRS, CDR2 YFSETQ. Unmatched junction bases numbered 16, after V lost 7 bases and J lost 6 bases. CDR3 loop: CASSPRWQGDREQYF. The CDR3 DNA follows: TGCGCCAGCTCACCCCGGTGGCAGGGGGACCGCGAGCAGTACTTC.

This clonotype has a count of ten or more. The chain couples TRBV6-5 to TRBJ1-1; 7 nucleotides align to TRBD1. Germline lookup yields CDR1 MNHEY and CDR2 SVGAGI. J gave up 6 bases and V 5 bases, and 3 bases lay outside the gene matches. The CDR3 has 12 amino acids. In nucleotides, the CDR3 is TGTGCCAGCAGTCGGACAGGATCTGAAGCTTTCTTT. This translates into CASSRTGSEAFF.

This sequence joins TRBV18 and TRBJ1-1; 9 nucleotides match TRBD1. Germline assignment: CDR1 KGHSH and CDR2 LQKENI. Trimming took 1 base from V and 5 from J; bases not matched to a gene: 2. This CDR3 has 14 residues. The CDR3 coding sequence is TGTGCCAGCTCACCACGGGACAGGGAAACTGAAGCTTTCTTT. Translating gives CASSPRDRETEAFF.

This clonotype appeared many times. The CDR3 bases are TGTGCCAGCAGCCTATCCTTCGGGATCTGGACAGATTCCTACGAGCAGTACTTC. Its translation: CASSLSFGIWTDSYEQYF. This chain connects TRBV3-1 to TRBJ2-7; D perhaps matches TRBD1 (6 bases). With 4 bases removed from V and 1 base from J, the gap between germline ends came to 23 bases. Germline V lookup: CDR1 LGHDT, CDR2 YNNKEL (reference sequence). CDR3 length equals 18 residues.

Points on this clonotype: A much larger clone differs from this one at a single base, so this may be a read error. V is TRBV12-3 or TRBV12-4 and J is TRBJ2-1; D may be TRBD1 (6 bases). CDR3 size: 11 residues. CDR3 residues: CVSSFFQGQLF. Here the CDR3 DNA reads TGTGTCAGCAGTTTTTTTCAGGGGCAACTCTTC.

This clonotype showed up just a few times. The V call is TRBV7-8, the J call TRBJ2-5; 8 bases line up with TRBD2. With V trimmed by 5 bases and J by 2 bases, 10 bases remained unmatched. CDR1 and CDR2 from the germline V gene are SGHVS and FQNEAQ. This CDR3 is built from 16 residues. CDR3 in DNA: TGTGCCAGCAGCCCTCCTAGCGGGCCTAGACAAGAGACCCAGTACTTC. It translates to CASSPPSGPRQETQYF.

This clonotype was seen ten or more times. The CDR3 reads CATSTSPGQGAAANTGELFF. CDR3 in DNA: TGTGCCACCAGCACCTCCCCGGGACAGGGTGCCGCTGCGAACACCGGGGAGCTGTTTTTT. J is TRBJ2-2 and V is TRBV24-1, with 9 bases aligning to TRBD1. CDR3 length: 20 amino acids. With 7 bases clipped from V and 0 bases from J, the junction kept 17 bases outside the gene matches. Germline assignment: CDR1 KGHDR and CDR2 SFDVKD.

The rearrangement uses TRBV13 and TRBJ2-3, with 8 positions matching TRBD2. CDR1 is PRHDT and CDR2 is FYEKMQ in the germline V gene (reference sequence). The CDR3 is 16 residues long. J was trimmed by 6 bases and V by 4 bases; bases with no gene match: 12. Here the CDR3 DNA reads TGTGCCAGCAGCTATCCACAGGGACTAGGAGTGGATACGCAGTATTTT. Translating it yields CASSYPQGLGVDTQYF.

This clonotype has a count of ten or more. The chain carries TRBV5-1 and TRBJ2-1; unclear D gene. In germline, CDR1 is SGHRS, CDR2 YFSETQ. This CDR3 region has 16 residues. V lost 0 bases to trimming and J lost 4 bases, with 14 bases between them. The CDR3 sequence: CASSLGAQPGYNEQFF. In nucleotides, the CDR3 is TGCGCCAGCAGCTTGGGAGCCCAACCCGGATACAATGAGCAGTTCTTC.

The chain carries TRBV5-1 and TRBJ2-1; 12 bases are shared with TRBD2. Germline CDR1 and CDR2: SGHRS and YFSETQ. CDR3 length equals 16 residues. V lost 4 bases and J lost 7; bases outside the gene matches: 9. The CDR3 loop is CASSAGLAGSGNEQFF. CDR3 sequence (DNA): TGCGCCAGCAGCGCCGGACTAGCGGGGAGCGGTAATGAGCAGTTCTTC.

This clonotype was counted ten times or more. This chain links TRBV28 with TRBJ2-7, with a possible D match to TRBD2 (6 bases). The CDR3 totals 14 residues. Germline V gene data show CDR1 as MDHEN and CDR2 as SYDVKM. The V end was cut by 5 bases, the J end by 3 bases, with 14 bases between. In nucleotides, the CDR3 is TGTGCCAGCAGTCGGGGGTTACGGTTCTACGAGCAGTACTTC. Translating gives CASSRGLRFYEQYF.

Concerning this clonotype itself: The junction departs from germline at one end; a sequencing error may be responsible. This rearrangement joins TRBV30 to TRBJ1-1; possible D gene TRBD1, 6 bases. This CDR3 is 16 amino acids long. Germline CDR1 GTSNPN, CDR2 SVGIG (reference sequence). The CDR3 region is CARSPEGEGGDTEAFF. CDR3 in DNA: TGTGCCCGGAGTCCGGAGGGGGAAGGGGGGGACACTGAAGCTTTCTTT. The whole variable domain, remainder taken from reference TRBV30 and TRBJ1-1, is SQTIHQWPATLVQPVGSPLSLECTVEGTSNPNLYWYRQAAGRGLQLLFYSVGIGQISSEVPQNLSASRPQDRQFILSSKKLLLSDSGFYLCARSPEGEGGDTEAFFGQGTRLTVV.

There are many counts of this clonotype. J is TRBJ2-3 and V is TRBV20-1, with 14 bases that match TRBD2. The V gene end was trimmed by 2 bases and the J gene end by 1 base; junction bases not matched to a gene: 8. In germline, CDR1 is DFQATT, CDR2 SNEGSKA (reference sequence). The CDR3 sequence is 18 residues long. CDR3 sequence reads: CSARPGLAGAAGTDTQYF. CDR3 nucleotide sequence: TGCAGTGCTAGACCGGGACTAGCGGGGGCTGCAGGCACAGATACGCAGTATTTT.

This chain joins TRBV7-2 and TRBJ2-3; 7 bases map to TRBD1. Per the germline V gene, CDR1 is SGHTA and CDR2 is FQGNSA. The CDR3 consists of 16 residues. The V segment lost 3 bases and the J segment 0 bases; nucleotides outside the gene matches: 6. The CDR3 spells CASSLGLRGSTDTQYF. Written as DNA, the CDR3 is TGTGCCAGCAGCTTGGGCCTCAGGGGGAGCACAGATACGCAGTATTTT.

This clonotype was observed many times. This chain connects TRBV11-1 to TRBJ1-1; D remains unclear. The CDR3 contains 13 residues. Germline-derived CDR1 and CDR2 are SGHAT and FQDESV (reference sequence). Deletions cut 5 bases from V and 0 bases from J, with 7 bases between. CDR3 nucleotide sequence: TGTGCCAGCAGCCCGTTTGTGAACACTGAAGCTTTCTTT. Encoded protein: CASSPFVNTEAFF.

This clonotype was picked up many times. The V gene is TRBV5-1, the J gene TRBJ2-2; D is unclear. Germline CDR1 reads SGHRS; CDR2 reads YFSETQ. The CDR3 runs 14 residues. Trimming removed 0 bases at V and 3 bases at J, with 6 bases between. The CDR3: CASSLGTYTGELFF. The CDR3 nucleotides are TGCGCCAGCAGCTTGGGGACCTACACCGGGGAGCTGTTTTTT.

Concerning this clonotype: At one boundary the junction diverges from the germline segment, which might be a read error. The CDR3 DNA reads TGCAGCGTTGAAGAGGAATGGGGAGACTATGACTACACCTTC. Translated, it gives CSVEEEWGDYDYTF. The genes are TRBV29-1 and TRBJ1-2; D is unresolved. Germline CDR1 and CDR2: SQVTM and ANQGSEA. This CDR3 has 14 residues.

This clonotype has a handful of counts. The rearrangement links TRBV5-1 to TRBJ2-1, with D maybe TRBD2 (6 bases). This CDR3 spans 15 amino acids. V was pared by 0 bases and J by 7 bases, with 14 bases between. Germline loops: CDR1 SGHRS, CDR2 YFSETQ. This CDR3 reads CASSLVAQRGNEQFF. CDR3 sequence (DNA): TGCGCCAGCAGCTTGGTGGCCCAACGGGGGAATGAGCAGTTCTTC.

CDR3 region: CASSQDGGAREQYF. Written as DNA, the CDR3 is TGTGCCAGCAGCCAAGATGGCGGGGCGAGGGAGCAGTACTTC. This chain joins TRBV3-1 and TRBJ2-7, with D tentatively TRBD2 (6 bases). Germline V gene lookup returns CDR1 LGHDT and CDR2 YNNKEL (reference sequence). The V and J ends lost 0 bases and 7 bases respectively, with 13 bases between them. This CDR3 contains 14 residues.

About this clonotype: A much larger clone is a single base away; this may be a read error. The V call is TRBV12-3 or TRBV12-4, the J call TRBJ2-2; 9 nucleotides match TRBD1. The CDR3 covers 17 residues. Germline trimming cut 5 bases from V and 7 bases from J; bases unmatched to any gene: 14. CDR3 residues: CASSPRGQGVVVGELFF. CDR3 DNA sequence: TGTGCCAGCAGTCCTCGGGGACAGGGAGTTGTGGTCGGGGAGCTGTTTTTT.

This clonotype occurred many times. The V call is TRBV28, the J call TRBJ2-3; the D gene is possibly TRBD2 (6 bases). V lost 3 bases and J lost 2, with 12 bases in between. Looked up from germline, CDR1 is MDHEN and CDR2 is SYDVKM. The CDR3 is 15 amino acids. The CDR3 DNA follows: TGTGCCAGCAGTTTCCGCGGGGCCATCACAGATACGCAGTATTTT. Translated, it gives CASSFRGAITDTQYF.

V is TRBV5-5 and J is TRBJ1-4; D is undetermined. The CDR3 consists of 14 residues. The V gene lost 2 bases and the J gene lost 8 bases, with 13 bases spanning the gap. Germline V gives CDR1 SGHKS, CDR2 YYEKEE (reference sequence). The CDR3 is CASSFTASLEKLFF. As DNA, the CDR3 is TGTGCCAGCAGCTTTACAGCATCTTTAGAAAAACTGTTTTTT.

This clonotype has at least ten counts. This chain uses TRBV20-1 with TRBJ2-1, with 9 nucleotides matching TRBD1. In germline, CDR1 is DFQATT, CDR2 SNEGSKA (reference sequence). The CDR3 has 14 residues. The junction had 7 bases not matched to a gene; V was cut back by 6 bases and J by 4 bases. CDR3 loop: CSAAGTGPYNEQFF. The CDR3 DNA reads as TGCAGTGCGGCCGGGACAGGGCCTTACAATGAGCAGTTCTTC.

The sample holds many counts of this clonotype. The CDR3 loop reads CASSPGTGIRETQYF. The CDR3 region has the DNA TGTGCCAGCAGTCCAGGGACTGGCATACGGGAGACCCAGTACTTC. The rearrangement uses TRBV28 and TRBJ2-5, with D perhaps TRBD2 (6 bases). V was cut by 5 bases and J by 5 bases, with 18 bases left in between. The CDR3 length is 15 residues. Per the germline V gene, CDR1 is MDHEN and CDR2 is SYDVKM. The full variable domain, completed using reference TRBV28 and TRBJ2-5, is DVKVTQSSRYLVKRTGEKVFLECVQDMDHENMFWYRQDPGLGLRLIYFSYDVKMKEKGDIPEGYSVSREKKERFSLILESASTNQTSMYLCASSPGTGIRETQYFGPGTRLLVL.

This clonotype has only a few counts. This chain connects TRBV5-1 to TRBJ2-7, with 9 bases fitting TRBD1. This CDR3 region has 13 residues. Germline trimming cut 3 bases from V and 7 bases from J; bases unmatched to any gene: 5. Germline V gives CDR1 SGHRS, CDR2 YFSETQ. In nucleotides, the CDR3 is TGCGCCAGCAGCTCGGGACAGGGAGAAGAGCAGTACTTC. This translates into CASSSGQGEEQYF.